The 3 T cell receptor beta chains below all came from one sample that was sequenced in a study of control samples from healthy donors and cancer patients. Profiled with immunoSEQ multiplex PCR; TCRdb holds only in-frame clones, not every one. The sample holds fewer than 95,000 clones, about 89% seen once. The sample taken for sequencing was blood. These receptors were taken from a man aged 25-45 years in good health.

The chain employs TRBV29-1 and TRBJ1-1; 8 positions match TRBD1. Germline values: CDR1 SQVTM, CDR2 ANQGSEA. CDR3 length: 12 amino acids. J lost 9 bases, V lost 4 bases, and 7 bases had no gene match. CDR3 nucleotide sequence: TGCAGCGTTGTAAAGGGGACAGGACAAGCTTTCTTT. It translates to CSVVKGTGQAFF. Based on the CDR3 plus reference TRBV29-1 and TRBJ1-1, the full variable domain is SAVISQKPSRDICQRGTSLTIQCQVDSQVTMMFWYRQQPGQSLTLIATANQGSEATYESGFVIDKFPISRPNLTFSTLTVSNMSPEDSSIYLCSVVKGTGQAFFGQGTRLTVV.

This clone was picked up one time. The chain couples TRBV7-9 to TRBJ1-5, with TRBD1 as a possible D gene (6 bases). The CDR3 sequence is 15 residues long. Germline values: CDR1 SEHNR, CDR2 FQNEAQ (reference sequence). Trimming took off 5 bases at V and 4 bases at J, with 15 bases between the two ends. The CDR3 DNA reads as TGTGCCAGCAGCCCCGGGGGGACAACTAATCAGCCCCAGCATTTT. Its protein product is CASSPGGTTNQPQHF.

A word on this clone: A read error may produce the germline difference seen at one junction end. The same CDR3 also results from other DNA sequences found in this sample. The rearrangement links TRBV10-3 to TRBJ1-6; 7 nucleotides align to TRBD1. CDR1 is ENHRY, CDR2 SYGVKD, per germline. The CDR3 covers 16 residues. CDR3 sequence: CAISESTGRANSPLHF. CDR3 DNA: TGCGCCATCAGTGAGTCGACAGGGAGGGCTAATTCACCCCTCCACTTT.